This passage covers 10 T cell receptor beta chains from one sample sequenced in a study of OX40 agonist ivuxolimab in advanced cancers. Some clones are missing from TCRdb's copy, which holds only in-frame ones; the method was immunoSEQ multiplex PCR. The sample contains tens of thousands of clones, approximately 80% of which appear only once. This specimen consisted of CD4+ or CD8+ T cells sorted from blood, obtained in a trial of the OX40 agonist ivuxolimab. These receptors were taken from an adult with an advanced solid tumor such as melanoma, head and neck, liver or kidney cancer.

The CDR3 is CASSFSGVAKNIQYF. CDR3 DNA: TGTGCCAGCAGCTTTTCAGGGGTAGCCAAAAACATTCAGTACTTC. The chain employs TRBV5-4 and TRBJ2-4, with a tentative D call TRBD1 (6 bases). This CDR3 has 15 amino acids. In germline, CDR1 is SGHNT, CDR2 YYREEE (reference sequence). Trimming stripped 2 bases from V and 0 bases from J, with 9 bases between.

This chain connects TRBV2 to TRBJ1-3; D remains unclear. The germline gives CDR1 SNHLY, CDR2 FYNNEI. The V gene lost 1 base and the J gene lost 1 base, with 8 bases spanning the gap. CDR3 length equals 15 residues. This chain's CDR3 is CASSEGPLSGNTIYF. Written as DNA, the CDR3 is TGTGCCAGCAGTGAAGGGCCCCTTTCTGGAAACACCATATATTTT. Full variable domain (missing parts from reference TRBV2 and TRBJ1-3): EPEVTQTPSHQVTQMGQEVILRCVPISNHLYFYWYRQILGQKVEFLVSFYNNEISEKSEIFDDQFSVERPDGSNFTLKIRSTKLEDSAMYFCASSEGPLSGNTIYFGEGSWLTVV.

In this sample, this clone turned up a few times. DNA of the CDR3: TGTGCCAGCAGTTCGGGCAGGGGCACAGATACGCAGTATTTT. This gives the protein CASSSGRGTDTQYF. This sequence joins TRBV28 and TRBJ2-3; possible D gene TRBD1, 5 bases. The germline V gene encodes CDR1 MDHEN and CDR2 SYDVKM. The CDR3 is made up of 14 amino acids. V dropped 4 bases and J dropped 1 base, with 9 bases sitting between them.

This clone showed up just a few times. The CDR3 coding sequence is TGTGCCAGCAGCTTAACACATTGGAAAGAGACCCAGTACTTC. The encoded protein is CASSLTHWKETQYF. V usage is TRBV11-2 and J usage is TRBJ2-5; unclear D gene. This CDR3 contains 14 residues. V shed 2 bases and J shed 3 bases, with 10 bases lying between them. The germline CDR1 and CDR2 sequences are SGHAT and FQNNGV.

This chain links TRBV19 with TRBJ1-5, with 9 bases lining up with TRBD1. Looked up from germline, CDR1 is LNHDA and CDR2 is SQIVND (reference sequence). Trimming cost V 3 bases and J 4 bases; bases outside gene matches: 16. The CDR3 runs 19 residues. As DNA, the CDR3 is TGTGCCAGTAGTATGAGAGGGGGACAGGGTACGGGAGGAAATCAGCCCCAGCATTTT. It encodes CASSMRGGQGTGGNQPQHF.

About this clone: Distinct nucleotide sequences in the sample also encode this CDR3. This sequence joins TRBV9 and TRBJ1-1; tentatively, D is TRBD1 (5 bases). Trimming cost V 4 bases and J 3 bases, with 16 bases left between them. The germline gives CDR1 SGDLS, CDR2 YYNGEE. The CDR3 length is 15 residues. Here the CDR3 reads CASSPSGGYDTEAFF. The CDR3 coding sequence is TGTGCCAGCAGCCCTTCCGGGGGATACGACACTGAAGCTTTCTTT.

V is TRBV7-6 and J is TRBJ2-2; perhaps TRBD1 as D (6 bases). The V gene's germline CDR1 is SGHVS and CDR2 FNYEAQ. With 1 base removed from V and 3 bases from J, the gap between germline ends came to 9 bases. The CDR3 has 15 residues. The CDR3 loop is CASSLGAGDTGELFF. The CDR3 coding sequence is TGTGCCAGCAGCTTAGGGGCAGGGGACACCGGGGAGCTGTTTTTT. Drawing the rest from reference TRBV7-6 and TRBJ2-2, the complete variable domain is GAGVSQSPRYKVTKRGQDVALRCDPISGHVSLYWYRQALGQGPEFLTYFNYEAQQDKSGLPNDRFSAERPEGSISTLTIQRTEQRDSAMYRCASSLGAGDTGELFFGEGSRLTVL.

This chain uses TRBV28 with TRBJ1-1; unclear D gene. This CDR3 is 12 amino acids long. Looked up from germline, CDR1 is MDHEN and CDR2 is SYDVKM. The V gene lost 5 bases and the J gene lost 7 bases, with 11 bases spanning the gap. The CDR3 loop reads CASSMPLFEAFF. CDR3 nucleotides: TGTGCCAGCAGTATGCCCCTATTTGAAGCTTTCTTT.

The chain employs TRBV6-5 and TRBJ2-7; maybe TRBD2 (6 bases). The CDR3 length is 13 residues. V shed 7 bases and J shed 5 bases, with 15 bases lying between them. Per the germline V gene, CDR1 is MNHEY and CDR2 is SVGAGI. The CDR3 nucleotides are TGTGCCAGCAACCCCCCGCGCGGGAACGAGCAGTACTTC. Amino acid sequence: CASNPPRGNEQYF.

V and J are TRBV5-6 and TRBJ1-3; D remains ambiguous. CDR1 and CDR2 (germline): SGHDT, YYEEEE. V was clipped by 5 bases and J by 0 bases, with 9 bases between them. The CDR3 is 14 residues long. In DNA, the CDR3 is TGTGCCAGCAGTGAGAAAGTCTCTGGAAACACCATATATTTT. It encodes CASSEKVSGNTIYF.